Presented here are 26 T cell receptor beta chains from one specimen sequenced in a study of blood T cell repertoires in COVID-19. Using immunoSEQ multiplex PCR, the repertoire was profiled, and TCRdb retains in-frame clones only, with some absent. The sample yields approximately 110,000 clones, about 90% seen once. Input material: peripheral blood. These receptors were obtained from a man aged 50 to 59 with COVID-19, enrolled during active disease.

The gene calls are TRBV20-1 and TRBJ2-7; TRBD1 agrees at 7 bases. The CDR3 is made up of 11 amino acids. The germline gives CDR1 DFQATT, CDR2 SNEGSKA (reference sequence). V lost 6 bases and J lost 5; bases outside the gene matches: 4. The CDR3 sequence: CSARGKNEQYV. DNA for the CDR3: TGCAGTGCCAGGGGGAAAAACGAGCAGTACGTC.

The chain uses TRBV12-5 and TRBJ2-7; 7 bases are shared with TRBD1. With V trimmed by 7 bases and J by 7 bases, 10 bases remained unmatched. CDR3 length equals 13 residues. Germline loops: CDR1 LGHNT, CDR2 FRNRAP. The CDR3 DNA sequence: TGTGCTAGTGCCCTTAACACAGGGGAAGAGCAGTACTTC. As protein: CASALNTGEEQYF.

The chain joins TRBV6-5 to TRBJ2-7; D remains unclear. Trimming removed 4 bases from V and 6 bases from J, with 13 bases in between. This CDR3 comprises 13 residues. CDR1 and CDR2 (germline): MNHEY, SVGAGI. This chain's CDR3 is CASSSLYLSEQYF. The CDR3 DNA reads TGTGCCAGCAGTTCTCTGTATCTGAGCGAGCAGTACTTC.

The rearrangement links TRBV5-1 to TRBJ2-3; 10 bases align to TRBD2. J lost 4 bases, V lost 0 bases, and 8 bases had no gene match. There are 17 residues in the CDR3. Germline CDR1 and CDR2: SGHRS and YFSETQ. CDR3 in amino acids: CASSLVASGRLADTQYF. CDR3 sequence (DNA): TGCGCCAGCAGCTTGGTCGCTAGCGGGAGACTAGCAGATACGCAGTATTTT. Full variable domain (missing parts from reference TRBV5-1 and TRBJ2-3): KAGVTQTPRYLIKTRGQQVTLSCSPISGHRSVSWYQQTPGQGLQFLFEYFSETQRNKGNFPGRFSGRQFSNSRSEMNVSTLELGDSALYLCASSLVASGRLADTQYFGPGTRLTVL.

V usage is TRBV5-4 and J usage is TRBJ1-2; D call uncertain. The germline V and J ends were trimmed by 0 bases and 4 bases, with 7 bases remaining between them. CDR1 and CDR2 from the germline V gene are SGHNT and YYREEE (reference sequence). The CDR3 is 13 residues long. The CDR3 coding sequence is TGTGCCAGCAGCTTGGACCAGGCCTATGGCTACACCTTC. This sequence encodes CASSLDQAYGYTF. Filled out from reference TRBV5-4 and TRBJ1-2, the complete variable domain reads ETGVTQSPTHLIKTRGQQVTLRCSSQSGHNTVSWYQQALGQGPQFIFQYYREEENGRGNFPPRFSGLQFPNYSSELNVNALELDDSALYLCASSLDQAYGYTFGSGTRLTVV.

The chain has TRBV4-1 and TRBJ2-3; 10 positions agree with TRBD2. The junction had 3 bases not matched to a gene; V was cut back by 2 bases and J by 4 bases. The germline V gene encodes CDR1 MGHRA and CDR2 YSYEKL. The CDR3 runs to 15 residues. The CDR3 nucleotides read TGCGCCAGCAGCCAAACCGGGACTAGCGCAGATACGCAGTATTTT. Its protein product is CASSQTGTSADTQYF.

The rearrangement uses TRBV7-2 and TRBJ1-2, with TRBD1 identical over 7 bases. CDR3 length: 15 amino acids. Per germline, CDR1 SGHTA and CDR2 FQGNSA. V shed 5 bases, J shed 1 base, and the junction held 7 bases outside the gene matches. The CDR3 DNA reads as TGTGCCAGCAGCCACCGGGACAGAGATAACTATGGCTACACCTTC. Protein sequence: CASSHRDRDNYGYTF.

In DNA form, the CDR3 reads TGTGCCAGCAGGGCGTCAGGGGGATCAGATCAGCCCCAGCATTTT. Protein: CASRASGGSDQPQHF. The genes are TRBV27 and TRBJ1-5; TRBD1 agrees at 7 bases. Germline V gives CDR1 MNHEY, CDR2 SMNVEV (reference sequence). The CDR3 is made up of 15 amino acids. The V segment lost 6 bases and the J segment 5 bases; nucleotides outside the gene matches: 10.

This clone was seen once. This chain links TRBV29-1 with TRBJ2-5; the match to TRBD1 covers 11 bases. Germline-derived CDR1 and CDR2 are SQVTM and ANQGSEA. CDR3 length: 12 amino acids. After removal of 6 bases from V and 5 bases from J, the junction contained 2 bases not matched to a gene. CDR3 sequence (DNA): TGCAGCGTGGGGACAGGGGGTGAGACCCAGTACTTC. It translates to CSVGTGGETQYF.

The rearrangement links TRBV4-2 to TRBJ2-7, with TRBD2 matching 9 bases. Germline trimming cut 1 base from V and 7 bases from J; bases unmatched to any gene: 11. The germline gives CDR1 LGHNA, CDR2 YNFKEQ. The CDR3 loop spans 16 amino acids. The DNA for the CDR3 is TGTGCCAGCAGCCAAGTAGCGGGAGCAACCCCGGGGGAGCAGTACTTC. Protein sequence: CASSQVAGATPGEQYF.

The rearrangement joins TRBV15 to TRBJ2-3, with 7 bases fitting TRBD2. This CDR3 comprises 15 residues. The V gene's germline CDR1 is LNHNV and CDR2 YYDKDF (reference sequence). J lost 2 bases, V lost 1 base, and 3 bases had no gene match. Here the CDR3 reads CATSRGGGVTDTQYF. The CDR3 DNA is TGTGCCACCAGCAGAGGGGGGGGAGTCACAGATACGCAGTATTTT.

The chain has TRBV6-5 and TRBJ1-1; tentative D call: TRBD1 (6 bases). V dropped 6 bases and J dropped 1 base, with 15 bases sitting between them. This CDR3 has 15 amino acids. CDR1 is MNHEY, CDR2 SVGAGI, per germline. In nucleotides, the CDR3 is TGTGCCAGCAGCCGCCACAGGGCCGAGAACACTGAAGCTTTCTTT. Its translation: CASSRHRAENTEAFF.

V gene TRBV7-2 combines with J gene TRBJ1-6, with 10 bases aligning to TRBD1. The CDR3 loop spans 15 amino acids. V shed 4 bases, J shed 6 bases, and the junction held 3 bases outside the gene matches. CDR1 and CDR2 (germline): SGHTA, FQGNSA. The CDR3 DNA sequence: TGTGCCAGCAGCTCACGACAGGGGGCTAATTCACCCCTCCACTTT. This translates into CASSSRQGANSPLHF.

The chain employs TRBV9 and TRBJ2-1, with D unresolved. V was pared by 1 base and J by 5 bases, with 19 bases between. CDR3 size: 17 residues. CDR1 and CDR2 (germline): SGDLS, YYNGEE. DNA for the CDR3: TGTGCCAGCAGCGTATATGGCGGATCCTCTCCTAACAATGAGCAGTTCTTC. The encoded protein is CASSVYGGSSPNNEQFF. Combining the CDR3 with reference TRBV9 and TRBJ2-1 gives the whole variable domain DSGVTQTPKHLITATGQRVTLRCSPRSGDLSVYWYQQSLDQGLQFLIQYYNGEERAKGNILERFSAQQFPDLHSELNLSSLELGDSALYFCASSVYGGSSPNNEQFFGPGTRLTVL.

This chain links TRBV6-5 with TRBJ1-2; the D is unclear. In germline, CDR1 is MNHEY, CDR2 SVGAGI. V lost 10 bases and J 1 base, leaving 16 bases between the germline ends. This CDR3 contains 14 residues. CDR3: CATTPGVVNYGYTF. The CDR3 DNA follows: TGTGCCACCACCCCCGGGGTCGTTAACTATGGCTACACCTTC.

Notes on this clone: At one of its ends the junction is not consistent with the germline gene, which may arise from a read error. V gene TRBV5-1 combines with J gene TRBJ1-1; possible D gene TRBD1, 5 bases. The CDR3 runs 16 residues. Germline CDR1 is SGHRS and CDR2 is YFSETQ. The CDR3 DNA sequence: TGCGCCAGCAGCTTGTCGGCAGGGTATATGAATACTGAAGCTTTCTTT. It codes for CASSLSAGYMNTEAFF.

V gene TRBV6-5 combines with J gene TRBJ1-2, with TRBD1 identical over 7 bases. This CDR3 has 14 amino acids. J was trimmed by 6 bases and V by 7 bases; bases with no gene match: 11. CDR1 is MNHEY, CDR2 SVGAGI, per germline. This CDR3 is CASKTFDRVHGYTF. In DNA form, the CDR3 reads TGTGCCAGCAAAACCTTCGACAGGGTGCATGGCTACACCTTC.

The chain has TRBV5-6 and TRBJ2-7; TRBD2 matches 14 bases. This CDR3 contains 14 residues. Germline V gives CDR1 SGHDT, CDR2 YYEEEE. The V and J ends lost 0 bases and 10 bases, in that order; junction bases with no gene match: 3. CDR3 sequence reads: CASSLGLAGGLQYV. For the CDR3, the DNA is TGTGCCAGCAGCTTGGGACTAGCGGGAGGGCTACAGTACGTC.

The chain links TRBV27 to TRBJ1-5, with a possible D match to TRBD1 (6 bases). The V end lost 6 bases, the J end lost 1 base, and 13 bases lay between the germline ends. CDR1 MNHEY and CDR2 SMNVEV come from the germline V gene (reference sequence). This CDR3 is built from 15 residues. In DNA, the CDR3 is TGTGCCAGCAGCCGACGCACAGGGAGCAATCAGCCCCAGCATTTT. The encoded protein is CASSRRTGSNQPQHF.

V is TRBV2 and J is TRBJ1-4; TRBD1 matches 7 bases. The CDR3 loop spans 12 amino acids. Germline V lookup: CDR1 SNHLY, CDR2 FYNNEI. V lost 6 bases and J lost 7; bases outside the gene matches: 2. The CDR3 sequence is CASRTGFEKLFF. The CDR3, as DNA: TGTGCCAGCAGGACAGGGTTTGAAAAACTGTTTTTT.

This chain joins TRBV6-6 and TRBJ2-4; 11 nucleotides agree with TRBD2. The CDR3 is 18 amino acids. Per the germline V gene, CDR1 is MNHNY and CDR2 is SVGAGI (reference sequence). J gave up 3 bases and V 5 bases, and 12 bases lay outside the gene matches. The CDR3 sequence: CASSPLAGVGVGKNIQYF. CDR3 sequence (DNA): TGTGCCAGCAGTCCACTAGCGGGAGTGGGAGTAGGCAAAAACATTCAGTACTTC.

This clone was seen once. The rearrangement joins TRBV5-1 to TRBJ2-2, with 7 bases fitting TRBD1. Trimming took 0 bases from V and 7 from J; bases not matched to a gene: 9. The germline CDR1 and CDR2 sequences are SGHRS and YFSETQ. CDR3 length equals 16 residues. The CDR3 region has the DNA TGCGCCAGCAGCTTGGCCCCACAGGGGCCTAGCGGGGAGCTGTTTTTT. Translating gives CASSLAPQGPSGELFF.

CDR3 protein: CASSQAGGRDEQYF. CDR3 sequence (DNA): TGCGCCAGCAGCCAAGCGGGGGGGAGGGACGAGCAGTACTTC. The chain couples TRBV4-3 to TRBJ2-7, with 8 bases that match TRBD2. The CDR3 runs to 14 residues. Germline-derived CDR1 and CDR2 are LGHNA and YSLEER. The V segment lost 1 base and the J segment 5 bases; nucleotides outside the gene matches: 4.

J is TRBJ2-7 and V is TRBV28, with TRBD2 matching 7 bases. Germline values: CDR1 MDHEN, CDR2 SYDVKM. The CDR3 contains 12 residues. The V gene end was trimmed by 6 bases and the J gene end by 5 bases; junction bases not matched to a gene: 4. The DNA of the CDR3 is TGTGCCAGCAGCTGGGGAGGGAACGAGCAGTACTTC. It specifies CASSWGGNEQYF.

The chain carries TRBV30 and TRBJ2-2; 11 nucleotides line up with TRBD2. J lost 7 bases, V lost 0 bases, and 7 bases had no gene match. The germline CDR1 and CDR2 sequences are GTSNPN and SVGIG (reference sequence). The CDR3 extends over 16 amino acids. The CDR3 sequence is CAWSVVVAGGIGELFF. The CDR3 DNA sequence: TGTGCCTGGAGTGTGGTGGTAGCGGGAGGGATCGGGGAGCTGTTTTTT.

CDR3 sequence: CASSSQGNSYEQYF. The CDR3 bases are TGTGCCAGCAGCTCACAGGGGAACTCCTACGAGCAGTACTTC. This chain uses TRBV7-9 with TRBJ2-7; 7 bases line up with TRBD1. V gave up 4 bases and J gave up 0 bases; unmatched junction bases: 3. Germline CDR1 is SEHNR and CDR2 is FQNEAQ (reference sequence). There are 14 residues in the CDR3.